Reported below is one TCR beta chain. Antigen: not known. Trimming left V 5 bases short and J 5 bases short, with 11 bases between. Looked up from germline, CDR1 is SGHRS and CDR2 is YFSETQ. This CDR3 region has 13 residues. This sample is drawn from a study of T cells in localized non-small cell lung cancer. Overall study findings and caveats: Appearance in adjacent lung was seen for a median about 59 of the top 100 tumor clones. Tumor showed lower T cell clonality than uninvolved adjacent lung, where it was highest.

Libraries were prepared by immunoSEQ multiplex PCR; TCRdb keeps only in-frame clonotypes and omits some of them. The profile shows approximately 23,000 clones, approximately 91% of them singletons. This TCR derives from a male donor aged 60 or older with stage I lung adenocarcinoma. The gene calls are TRBV5-1 and TRBJ2-1, with D possibly being TRBD1 (6 bases). The sequences come from peripheral blood, collected before any cancer treatment. In nucleotides, the CDR3 is TGCGCCAGCAGGACGGACAGTAACAATGAGCAGTTCTTC. Amino acids: CASRTDSNNEQFF.